This passage covers 28 T cell receptor beta chains from one sample sequenced in a study of Ad26.COV2.S vaccination and SARS-CoV-2 variants. Profiling relied on immunoSEQ multiplex PCR, and the TCRdb table lists in-frame clones only, not all of them. The sample records some 39,000 clones, roughly 83% being singletons. The sample consisted of peripheral blood, taken after recovery from COVID-19. Every receptor here comes from a human donor who had recovered from COVID-19.

The chain employs TRBV5-4 and TRBJ2-2; D is perhaps TRBD1 (5 bases). CDR3 length equals 15 residues. Germline-derived CDR1 and CDR2 are SGHNT and YYREEE (reference sequence). Trimming took 2 bases from V and 2 from J, leaving 10 bases between them. CDR3 loop: CASSLQTANTGELFF. The CDR3, as DNA: TGTGCCAGCAGCTTACAGACAGCAAACACCGGGGAGCTGTTTTTT.

This clone appeared once. The CDR3 reads CSASRGGLGLTEAFF. The CDR3 nucleotides are TGCAGTGCTAGTAGGGGAGGGCTGGGGTTGACTGAAGCTTTCTTT. The genes are TRBV20-1 and TRBJ1-1; maybe TRBD1 (5 bases). From germline, CDR1 is DFQATT and CDR2 SNEGSKA (reference sequence). V lost 3 bases and J 5 bases, leaving 19 bases between the germline ends. The CDR3 consists of 15 residues.

The V and J genes are TRBV20-1 and TRBJ2-5; D unresolved. The germline CDR1 and CDR2 sequences are DFQATT and SNEGSKA (reference sequence). With 5 bases removed from V and 0 bases from J, the gap between germline ends came to 4 bases. This CDR3 region has 11 residues. CDR3 protein: CSARYQETQYF. The CDR3 DNA is TGCAGTGCTCGGTACCAAGAGACCCAGTACTTC.

The CDR3 loop reads CSVVIGEGAFF. Written as DNA, the CDR3 is TGCAGCGTTGTGATCGGAGAGGGAGCTTTCTTT. The chain has TRBV29-1 and TRBJ1-1; D is uncertain. Trimming took 4 bases from V and 10 from J, leaving 13 bases between them. The CDR3 covers 11 residues. Germline CDR1 reads SQVTM; CDR2 reads ANQGSEA. Supplemented by reference TRBV29-1 and TRBJ1-1, the full variable domain reads SAVISQKPSRDICQRGTSLTIQCQVDSQVTMMFWYRQQPGQSLTLIATANQGSEATYESGFVIDKFPISRPNLTFSTLTVSNMSPEDSSIYLCSVVIGEGAFFGQGTRLTVV.

The gene calls are TRBV19 and TRBJ1-3, with D unresolved. Germline-derived CDR1 and CDR2 are LNHDA and SQIVND (reference sequence). The V gene lost 5 bases and the J gene lost 0 bases, with 14 bases spanning the gap. The length of the CDR3 is 16 residues. CDR3 region: CASSFQRTVSGNTIYF. The CDR3 DNA sequence: TGTGCCAGTAGTTTCCAGCGGACTGTCTCTGGAAACACCATATATTTT.

In its sample, this clone was seen once. The gene calls are TRBV19 and TRBJ2-5; D gene uncertain. CDR3 length: 14 residues. Trimming took off 4 bases at V and 0 bases at J, with 9 bases between the two ends. Germline V gene sequence: CDR1 LNHDA, CDR2 SQIVND (reference sequence). CDR3 protein: CASSSKVDQETQYF. CDR3 nucleotide sequence: TGTGCCAGTAGTAGCAAAGTAGACCAAGAGACCCAGTACTTC.

The chain links TRBV11-2 to TRBJ1-1; D remains ambiguous. Germline CDR1 reads SGHAT; CDR2 reads FQNNGV. The CDR3 length is 13 residues. V gave up 8 bases and J gave up 1 base, with 11 bases separating them. The CDR3 is CASSTATNTEAFF. DNA of the CDR3: TGTGCCAGCTCAACCGCGACGAACACTGAAGCTTTCTTT.

This clone was counted a single time. The chain carries TRBV6-5 and TRBJ2-7; 8 nucleotides line up with TRBD1. The germline V gene encodes CDR1 MNHEY and CDR2 SVGAGI. After removal of 5 bases from V and 0 bases from J, the junction contained 3 bases not matched to a gene. The CDR3 runs to 14 residues. CDR3 sequence: CASSRQGHSYEQYF. The CDR3 DNA follows: TGTGCCAGCAGTAGACAGGGGCACTCCTACGAGCAGTACTTC.

This sequence joins TRBV7-2 and TRBJ1-5; D gene ambiguous. The CDR3 length is 15 residues. Deletions cut 1 base from V and 6 bases from J, with 13 bases between. In germline, CDR1 is SGHTA, CDR2 FQGNSA. The CDR3, as DNA: TGTGCCAGCAGCTTAGGTTTCCGTGGCGCTCAGCCCCAGCATTTT. Amino acid sequence: CASSLGFRGAQPQHF.

The J gene is TRBJ2-3, the V gene TRBV25-1, with a tentative D call TRBD2 (6 bases). V shed 3 bases and J shed 2 bases, with 12 bases lying between them. Germline V gene lookup returns CDR1 MGHDK and CDR2 SYGVNS. The CDR3 length is 15 residues. CDR3 loop: CASSDAGLLTDTQYF. In nucleotides, the CDR3 is TGTGCCAGCAGTGACGCGGGACTCCTCACAGATACGCAGTATTTT. Using reference TRBV25-1 and TRBJ2-3 for the parts outside the CDR3, the full variable domain is EADIYQTPRYLVIGTGKKITLECSQTMGHDKMYWYQQDPGMELHLIHYSYGVNSTEKGDLSSESTVSRIRTEHFPLTLESARPSHTSQYLCASSDAGLLTDTQYFGPGTRLTVL.

The chain employs TRBV7-6 and TRBJ2-7; a weak D match, TRBD2 (6 bases). The length of the CDR3 is 14 residues. CDR1 SGHVS and CDR2 FNYEAQ come from the germline V gene. V gave up 5 bases and J gave up 4 bases, with 15 bases separating them. CDR3 sequence (DNA): TGTGCCAGCAGCCCCCCGGGGGAAGAATACGAGCAGTACGTC. Translated, it gives CASSPPGEEYEQYV.

The chain carries TRBV4-1 and TRBJ2-1; D ambiguous. Trimming took off 1 base at V and 0 bases at J, with 7 bases between the two ends. This CDR3 has 15 amino acids. Germline V gives CDR1 MGHRA, CDR2 YSYEKL. CDR3 loop: CASSQGQGSYNEQFF. CDR3 DNA: TGCGCCAGCAGCCAAGGGCAAGGCTCCTACAATGAGCAGTTCTTC.

The V call is TRBV30, the J call TRBJ2-2; no clear D. V lost 0 bases and J lost 4, with 15 bases in between. This CDR3 comprises 16 residues. Germline-derived CDR1 and CDR2 are GTSNPN and SVGIG (reference sequence). In DNA form, the CDR3 reads TGTGCCTGGAGTGTATACCGGTCACTTGTCACCGGGGAGCTGTTTTTT. Translated, it gives CAWSVYRSLVTGELFF.

The J gene is TRBJ1-2, the V gene TRBV24-1, with D unresolved. Germline lookup yields CDR1 KGHDR and CDR2 SFDVKD. There are 11 residues in the CDR3. V lost 5 bases, J lost 8 bases, and 8 bases lay in between. CDR3 nucleotides: TGTGCCACCAGTGGAGAAGGGGGCTACACCTTC. Its translation is CATSGEGGYTF.

The CDR3 region is CATSDEPSGNTIYF. CDR3 DNA: TGTGCCACCAGTGATGAGCCTTCTGGAAACACCATATATTTT. J is TRBJ1-3 and V is TRBV24-1, with no clear D. Between the trimmed V and J ends, which lost 3 bases and 1 base, there was a span of 6 bases. The CDR3 length is 14 residues. Germline-derived CDR1 and CDR2 are KGHDR and SFDVKD.

The chain uses TRBV7-9 and TRBJ2-5; D tentatively fits TRBD1 or TRBD2 (5 bases each). The CDR3 covers 14 residues. CDR1 SEHNR and CDR2 FQNEAQ come from the germline V gene (reference sequence). Trimming stripped 6 bases from V and 5 bases from J, with 16 bases between. The CDR3 nucleotides are TGTGCCAGCAGTTTATCGGGGCTTCGGGAGACCCAGTACTTC. It is translated as CASSLSGLRETQYF.

The CDR3 sequence: CASSLSGENTEAFF. CDR3 sequence (DNA): TGTGCCAGCAGCTTATCCGGCGAGAACACTGAAGCTTTCTTT. The chain combines TRBV7-3 with TRBJ1-1; D remains ambiguous. V was clipped by 2 bases and J by 1 base, with 8 bases between them. CDR1 is SGHTA and CDR2 is FQGTGA in the germline V gene. This CDR3 is 14 amino acids long.

The chain couples TRBV5-6 to TRBJ2-1, with unresolved D. Germline V gives CDR1 SGHDT, CDR2 YYEEEE. This CDR3 is 17 amino acids long. Trimming removed 3 bases from V and 7 bases from J, with 23 bases in between. In DNA, the CDR3 is TGTGCCAGCAGCTCTTCCGCCCCCGTGGGTCGTCCGAATGAGCAGTTCTTC. Amino acids: CASSSSAPVGRPNEQFF. The variable domain in full, with the rest retrieved from reference TRBV5-6 and TRBJ2-1, is DAGVTQSPTHLIKTRGQQVTLRCSPKSGHDTVSWYQQALGQGPQFIFQYYEEEERQRGNFPDRFSGHQFPNYSSELNVNALLLGDSALYLCASSSSAPVGRPNEQFFGPGTRLTVL.

The genes are TRBV14 and TRBJ2-5; D may correspond to TRBD1 or TRBD2 (5 bases each). Germline assignment: CDR1 SGHDN and CDR2 FVKESK. V lost 4 bases and J 1 base, leaving 10 bases between the germline ends. This CDR3 region has 14 residues. The CDR3 reads CASSPRDLQETQYF. CDR3 DNA sequence: TGTGCCAGCAGCCCACGGGACCTCCAAGAGACCCAGTACTTC.

A single count supports this clone. One junction end disagrees with the germline gene, perhaps due to a read error. The chain uses TRBV10-3 and TRBJ2-1, with 7 nucleotides matching TRBD2. The CDR3 runs to 14 residues. The germline V gene encodes CDR1 ENHRY and CDR2 SYGVKD. CDR3 sequence: CAISDRGEYNEQFF. In DNA, the CDR3 is TGTGCCATCAGTGACCGGGGGGAATACAATGAACAGTTCTTC.

The genes are TRBV7-6 and TRBJ1-2; 9 bases are shared with TRBD1. The CDR3 runs to 16 residues. V gave up 3 bases and J gave up 8 bases; unmatched junction bases: 13. CDR1 is SGHVS, CDR2 FNYEAQ, per germline. CDR3 in amino acids: CASSLFSGQGLQGYTF. The CDR3 region has the DNA TGTGCCAGCAGCTTGTTTTCGGGACAGGGACTTCAAGGCTACACCTTC.

The rearrangement joins TRBV6-5 to TRBJ1-2; maybe TRBD1 (6 bases). The CDR3 runs 13 residues. The germline CDR1 and CDR2 sequences are MNHEY and SVGAGI. The V end was cut by 8 bases, the J end by 4 bases, with 14 bases between. In DNA, the CDR3 is TGTGCCAGCTCTTTGGAGGGGGTCTATGGCTACACCTTC. Encoded protein: CASSLEGVYGYTF.

The CDR3 nucleotides read TGTGCCAGCAGCAAAGAAGAAGCGAGGGGGGTTATCGAGCAGTACGTC. Amino acids: CASSKEEARGVIEQYV. V usage is TRBV21-1 and J usage is TRBJ2-7. TRBV21-1 is a pseudogene segment. This CDR3 is 16 amino acids long.

V and J are TRBV10-3 and TRBJ1-2; tentative D call: TRBD1 (5 bases). V lost 8 bases, J lost 0 bases, and 16 bases lay in between. This CDR3 has 15 residues. CDR1 and CDR2 (germline): ENHRY, SYGVKD. The CDR3 region has the DNA TGTGCCATCGTCGGGGGGGAAGCTGCTAACTATGGCTACACCTTC. Protein sequence: CAIVGGEAANYGYTF.

The gene calls are TRBV27 and TRBJ2-5; D remains unclear. The CDR3 covers 14 residues. V lost 2 bases to trimming and J lost 2 bases, with 9 bases between them. Germline lookup yields CDR1 MNHEY and CDR2 SMNVEV (reference sequence). The chain's CDR3 is CASSLMARQETQYF. The CDR3 DNA reads TGTGCCAGCAGTTTAATGGCTCGGCAAGAGACCCAGTACTTC.

This clone is a singleton in its sample. CDR3 sequence: CAWSVSLTYEQYF. The CDR3 DNA reads as TGTGCCTGGAGTGTGTCCCTAACCTACGAGCAGTACTTC. This chain connects TRBV30 to TRBJ2-7, with D hard to call. Germline CDR1 is GTSNPN and CDR2 is SVGIG (reference sequence). V was cut by 0 bases and J by 2 bases, with 8 bases left in between. This CDR3 region has 13 residues.

The gene calls are TRBV21-1 and TRBJ2-7; TRBD1 reflects the table's D call only, with no check against the DNA. TRBV21-1 is deemed a pseudogene. This CDR3 contains 15 residues. The CDR3 DNA reads TGTGCCAGCAGCCTCTGGGGGACAGGGTGCCACGAGCAGTACTTC. It is translated as CASSLWGTGCHEQYF.

This chain's CDR3 is CASSSGTRSNEQFF. CDR3 DNA: TGCGCCAGCAGCTCCGGGACACGGTCGAATGAGCAGTTCTTC. The genes are TRBV5-1 and TRBJ2-1; D is perhaps TRBD1 (6 bases). The CDR3 runs to 14 residues. The V gene's germline CDR1 is SGHRS and CDR2 YFSETQ. The V and J ends lost 3 bases and 7 bases respectively, with 14 bases between them.